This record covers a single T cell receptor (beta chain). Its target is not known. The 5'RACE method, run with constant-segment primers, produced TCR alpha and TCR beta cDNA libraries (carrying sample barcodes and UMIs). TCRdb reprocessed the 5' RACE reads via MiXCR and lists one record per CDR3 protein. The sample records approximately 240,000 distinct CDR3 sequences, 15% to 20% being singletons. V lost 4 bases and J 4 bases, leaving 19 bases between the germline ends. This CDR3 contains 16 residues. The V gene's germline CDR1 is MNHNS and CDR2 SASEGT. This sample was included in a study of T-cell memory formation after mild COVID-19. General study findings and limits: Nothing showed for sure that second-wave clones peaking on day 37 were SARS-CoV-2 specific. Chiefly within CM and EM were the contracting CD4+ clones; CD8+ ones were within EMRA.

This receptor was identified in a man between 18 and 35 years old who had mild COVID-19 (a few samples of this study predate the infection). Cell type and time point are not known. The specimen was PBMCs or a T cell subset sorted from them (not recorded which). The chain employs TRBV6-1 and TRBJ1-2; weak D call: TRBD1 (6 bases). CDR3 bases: TGTGCCAGCAGTGCTCTTAGACAGGACCCCATCTATGGCTACACCTTC. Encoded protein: CASSALRQDPIYGYTF.